Listed below are T cell receptor beta chains from one sample, sequenced in a study of chemoradiotherapy in HPV16-positive cancers. This table comes from immunoSEQ multiplex PCR, and its TCRdb copy is limited to in-frame clones, with some not included. This table holds 25,000 to 30,000 clones, 85% to 95% found once. Specimen: blood, collected from a patient who underwent chemoradiotherapy. These receptor sequences come from a human donor with HPV-associated anogenital cancer. The CDR3 runs from the conserved cysteine through the conserved F or W. The order of the fields is J gene, D gene, clone size, V gene, CDR3 protein, CDR3 DNA. The D gene is left open where the match is weak. Expanded clones get a size class; other rows say once, few or many, or leave the size out.

TRBJ1-6,-,-,TRBV29-1,CSVGEAGPNSPLHF,TGCAGCGTTGGGGAGGCGGGCCCCAATTCACCCCTCCACTTT
TRBJ1-3,-,-,TRBV4-2,CASSQGSRTGSGNTIYF,TGTGCCAGCAGCCAAGGAAGTAGGACGGGCTCTGGAAACACCATATATTTT
TRBJ2-7,TRBD2,-,TRBV6-5,CASSRGLDEQYF,TGTGCCAGCAGCCGCGGACTAGACGAGCAGTACTTC
TRBJ2-7,TRBD2,-,TRBV6-1,CASSEGLAGYEQYF,TGTGCCAGCAGTGAAGGTCTAGCGGGCTACGAGCAGTACTTC
TRBJ1-3,-,-,TRBV2,CASKGGNTIYF,TGTGCCAGCAAGGGAGGAAACACCATATATTTT
TRBJ1-1,-,-,TRBV7-2,CASSLAPGTRDTEAFF,TGTGCCAGCAGCTTAGCCCCGGGCACTAGGGACACTGAAGCTTTCTTT
TRBJ2-3,TRBD2,-,TRBV7-2,CASSSRTSGGPTDTQYF,TGTGCCAGCAGCTCCAGGACTAGCGGGGGTCCCACAGATACGCAGTATTTT
TRBJ1-6,-,-,TRBV5-1,CASSLERARASPLHF,TGCGCCAGCAGCTTGGAAAGGGCCCGGGCTTCACCCCTCCACTTT
TRBJ1-1,-,-,TRBV7-2,CASSLDGQGTEAFF,TGTGCCAGCAGCTTAGACGGCCAGGGGACTGAAGCTTTCTTT
TRBJ1-2,-,-,TRBV9,CASSVGLPYGYTF,TGTGCCAGCAGCGTAGGGCTCCCCTATGGCTACACCTTC
TRBJ1-2,TRBD1,-,TRBV27,CASSPDRAPANYGYTF,TGTGCCAGCAGTCCGGACAGGGCCCCTGCTAACTATGGCTACACCTTC
TRBJ2-1,-,-,TRBV7-9,CASSLESGNEQFF,TGTGCCAGCAGCTTAGAGAGCGGCAATGAGCAGTTCTTC
TRBJ2-7,TRBD1,-,TRBV7-9,CASSREQGSYEQYF,TGTGCCAGCAGCCGGGAACAGGGGTCCTACGAGCAGTACTTC
TRBJ2-7,TRBD1,-,TRBV11-2,CASSRDSSYEQYF,TGTGCCAGCAGCCGGGACAGCTCCTACGAGCAGTACTTC
TRBJ2-5,-,-,TRBV27,CASSSNSETQYF,TGTGCCAGCAGTTCCAATTCCGAGACCCAGTACTTC
TRBJ2-2,TRBD1,-,TRBV4-1,CASSQGRNRGATGELFF,TGCGCCAGCAGCCAAGGGCGGAACAGGGGTGCCACCGGGGAGCTGTTTTTT
TRBJ1-1,TRBD1,-,TRBV7-6,CASSLGTGLNTEAFF,TGTGCCAGCAGCTTAGGGACAGGACTGAACACTGAAGCTTTCTTT
TRBJ2-1,TRBD2,-,TRBV28,CASIETSGSNEQFF,TGTGCCAGCATAGAGACTAGCGGGAGCAATGAGCAGTTCTTC
TRBJ2-2,-,-,TRBV11-3,CASSLGDITNTGELFF,TGTGCCAGCAGCTTAGGGGACATCACAAACACCGGGGAGCTGTTTTTT
TRBJ2-3,TRBD2,-,TRBV5-1,CASSLSEGLARVAQYF,TGCGCCAGCAGCTTGTCCGAAGGACTAGCTAGAGTGGCGCAGTATTTT
TRBJ2-1,-,-,TRBV4-2,CASSQRVSYNEQFF,TGTGCCAGCAGCCAAAGGGTATCCTACAATGAGCAGTTCTTC
TRBJ2-5,-,-,TRBV7-2,CASSLGTSSKKTQYF,TGTGCCAGCAGCTTAGGTACTAGCAGTAAAAAGACCCAGTACTTC
TRBJ2-1,TRBD2,-,TRBV11-2,CASSLLAGVAQFF,TGTGCCAGCAGCTTATTAGCGGGAGTGGCGCAGTTCTTC
TRBJ2-3,-,-,TRBV5-1,CASSLPGPALTDTQYF,TGCGCCAGCAGCTTACCAGGGCCCGCACTCACAGATACGCAGTATTTT
TRBJ2-1,-,-,TRBV18,CASRAEYNEQFF,TGTGCCAGCCGCGCGGAGTACAATGAGCAGTTCTTC
TRBJ2-2,-,-,TRBV11-3,CASSPGPNAGELFF,TGTGCCAGCAGCCCGGGACCGAACGCCGGGGAGCTGTTTTTT
TRBJ2-1,TRBD2,few,TRBV11-1,CASSPESLADPNNEQFF,TGTGCCAGCAGCCCAGAATCACTAGCGGACCCGAACAATGAGCAGTTCTTC
TRBJ1-2,-,-,TRBV18,CASSPRQTGYGYTF,TGTGCCAGCTCACCACGACAGACAGGCTATGGCTACACCTTC
TRBJ2-5,-,-,TRBV2,CASMTDIGETQYF,TGTGCCAGCATGACTGACATTGGCGAGACCCAGTACTTC
TRBJ2-5,TRBD2,-,TRBV6-1,CASRIGLAPETQYF,TGTGCCAGCAGGATAGGACTAGCCCCGGAGACCCAGTACTTC
TRBJ1-4,-,-,TRBV7-9,CASSLEWEKLFF,TGTGCCAGCAGCTTAGAGTGGGAAAAACTGTTTTTT
TRBJ2-3,-,-,TRBV4-1,CASSQVGGTADTQYF,TGCGCCAGCAGCCAAGTTGGGGGTACCGCAGATACGCAGTATTTT
TRBJ2-7,TRBD1,-,TRBV28,CASSSGTGNHPYEQYF,TGTGCCAGCAGTTCCGGGACAGGGAACCATCCCTACGAGCAGTACTTC
TRBJ2-3,-,once,TRBV20-1,CSARLSDTQYF,TGCAGTGCTAGGTTGTCAGATACGCAGTATTTT
TRBJ2-7,-,-,TRBV7-9,CASSLGTANYEQYF,TGTGCCAGCAGCTTGGGGACTGCCAACTACGAGCAGTACTTC
TRBJ2-5,-,few,TRBV4-2,CASSLVRGEETQYF,TGTGCCAGCAGCCTCGTACGGGGAGAAGAGACCCAGTACTTC
TRBJ1-4,TRBD1,-,TRBV10-1,CASSATGGDEKLFF,TGCGCCAGCAGTGCGACAGGGGGTGACGAAAAACTGTTTTTT
TRBJ1-6,TRBD1,-,TRBV6-6,CASSLGQGRSSPLHF,TGTGCCAGCAGCTTAGGACAGGGCAGGAGTTCACCCCTCCACTTT
TRBJ2-2,TRBD1,-,TRBV2,CASKGQANTGELFF,TGTGCCAGCAAAGGACAGGCGAACACCGGGGAGCTGTTTTTT
TRBJ2-7,-,-,TRBV30,CAWRRHDPGAGEQYF,TGTGCCTGGAGGAGACACGACCCAGGGGCCGGCGAGCAGTACTTC